This is a list of T cell receptor beta chains from one sample in a study of shared clonotypes between healthy human individuals. Sequencing used immunoSEQ multiplex PCR; TCRdb keeps in-frame clones, though not all of them. The sample has approximately 1.4 million clones, 95% to 99% seen once; the top ten hold about 0.42%. Material: naive CD4+ T cells sorted from blood. These TCRs come from a man aged 25-45 years in good health. Both conserved end residues are part of each CDR3. D genes are given only for firm matches.

V: TRBV19; D: NA; J: TRBJ2-7; DNA: TGTGCCAGCCAGTCCCAGGGGATCGGAAGCTCCTACGAGCAGTACTTC; CDR3: CASQSQGIGSSYEQYF
V: TRBV5-1; D: NA; J: TRBJ2-2; DNA: TGCGCCAGCAGCTACACTTCGGGGGCCGACACCGGGGAGCTGTTTTTT; CDR3: CASSYTSGADTGELFF
V: TRBV9; D: NA; J: TRBJ2-7; DNA: TGTGCCAGCAGCTTTGGGGGGAGTCTTCCCTACGAGCAGTACTTC; CDR3: CASSFGGSLPYEQYF
V: TRBV4-2; D: NA; J: TRBJ1-4; DNA: TGTGCCAGCAGCCCTAGCCCGGGTATCGAGGGGCGAACTGAAAAACTGTTTTTT; CDR3: CASSPSPGIEGRTEKLFF
V: TRBV18; D: TRBD2; J: TRBJ2-3; DNA: TGTGCCAGCTCACAGATGCCGGGACTAGCGGGTCACAGAACTAGCACAGATACGCAGTATTTT; CDR3: CASSQMPGLAGHRTSTDTQYF
V: TRBV5-1; D: TRBD1; J: TRBJ2-3; DNA: TGCGCCAGCAGCCGGGACAGGGGTGCAGATACGCAGTATTTT; CDR3: CASSRDRGADTQYF
V: TRBV7-3; D: NA; J: TRBJ1-3; DNA: TGTGCCAGCAGCGACACAGGGTCCGGAAACACCATATATTTT; CDR3: CASSDTGSGNTIYF
V: TRBV30; D: NA; J: TRBJ2-5; DNA: TGTGCCTGGACCACGGGTACCCTGCAAGAGACCCAGTACTTC; CDR3: CAWTTGTLQETQYF
V: TRBV18; D: NA; J: TRBJ1-5; DNA: TGTGCCAGCTCACCTATCCCGGGGGGGAATCAGCCCCAGCATTTT; CDR3: CASSPIPGGNQPQHF
V: TRBV18; D: TRBD2; J: TRBJ2-7; DNA: TGTGCCAGCTCAGGGCGAGGTGGAAAAGCGGGAGGACTAGTCGTTGAGCAGTACTTC; CDR3: CASSGRGGKAGGLVVEQYF
V: TRBV5-1; D: NA; J: TRBJ2-7; DNA: TGCGCCAGCAGCTTGAATGGAGCCCCCTACGAGCAGTACTTC; CDR3: CASSLNGAPYEQYF
V: TRBV2; D: TRBD1; J: TRBJ1-4; DNA: TGTGCCAGCAGTGTGAGGGGGCTTTCGGGTGAAAAACTGTTTTTT; CDR3: CASSVRGLSGEKLFF
V: TRBV4-3; D: NA; J: TRBJ1-2; DNA: TGCGCCAGCAGCCAACAGAGGGGCTATGGCTACACCTTC; CDR3: CASSQQRGYGYTF
V: TRBV7-3; D: NA; J: TRBJ2-5; DNA: TGTGCCAGCAGCAGACGGTCCCAAGAGACCCAGTACTTC; CDR3: CASSRRSQETQYF
V: TRBV2; D: NA; J: TRBJ2-5; DNA: TGTGCCAGCAGTTGGGGCCCCCCAGAGACCCAGTACTTC; CDR3: CASSWGPPETQYF
V: TRBV7-8; D: NA; J: TRBJ2-6; DNA: TGTGCCAGCAGCGTACAAGGGGCCAACGTCCTGACTTTC; CDR3: CASSVQGANVLTF
V: TRBV16; D: NA; J: TRBJ1-5; DNA: TGTGCCAGCAGCCAGTCAGACCTCCATCAGCCCCAGCATTTT; CDR3: CASSQSDLHQPQHF
V: TRBV2; D: NA; J: TRBJ2-1; DNA: TGTGCCAGCAGCCTTACAGGGCCCTCCTACAATGAGCAGTTCTTC; CDR3: CASSLTGPSYNEQFF
V: TRBV27; D: NA; J: TRBJ1-1; DNA: TGTGCCAGCAGTTTAGAGGCAGGGACCAACACTGAAGCTTTCTTT; CDR3: CASSLEAGTNTEAFF
V: TRBV7-9; D: NA; J: TRBJ2-7; DNA: TGTGCCAGCAGCTTAGCAGAGAAGGGCTACGAGCAGTACTTC; CDR3: CASSLAEKGYEQYF
V: TRBV29-1; D: TRBD2; J: TRBJ2-2; DNA: TGCAGCTTTTTGAGGACTAGCGCCGGCACCGGGGAGCTGTTTTTT; CDR3: CSFLRTSAGTGELFF
V: TRBV5-1; D: NA; J: TRBJ2-1; DNA: TGCGCCAGCAGCTTCTCGGTTCAGGGGAACAATGAGCAGTTCTTC; CDR3: CASSFSVQGNNEQFF
V: TRBV5-1; D: NA; J: TRBJ2-5; DNA: TGCGCCAGCAGCCCAACGGGGGCGCAGGAGACCCAGTACTTC; CDR3: CASSPTGAQETQYF
V: TRBV11-1; D: NA; J: TRBJ1-1; DNA: TGTGCCAGCAGCTTAAAGGCAGGGGAGAAAGCTTTCTTT; CDR3: CASSLKAGEKAFF
V: TRBV7-6; D: NA; J: TRBJ2-2; DNA: TGTGCCAGCAGCTCCCCCGCGAACACCGGGGAGCTGTTTTTT; CDR3: CASSSPANTGELFF
V: TRBV19; D: NA; J: TRBJ2-2; DNA: TGTGCCAGTAGTATCCTTCCCGGGGAGCTGTTTTTT; CDR3: CASSILPGELFF
V: TRBV18; D: NA; J: TRBJ1-2; DNA: TGTGCCAGCTCACCAACGCAACAGGGCTATGGCTACACCTTC; CDR3: CASSPTQQGYGYTF
V: TRBV28; D: NA; J: TRBJ1-5; DNA: TGTGCCAGCAGTTCTTGGGTTCGCCAGCCCCAGCATTTT; CDR3: CASSSWVRQPQHF